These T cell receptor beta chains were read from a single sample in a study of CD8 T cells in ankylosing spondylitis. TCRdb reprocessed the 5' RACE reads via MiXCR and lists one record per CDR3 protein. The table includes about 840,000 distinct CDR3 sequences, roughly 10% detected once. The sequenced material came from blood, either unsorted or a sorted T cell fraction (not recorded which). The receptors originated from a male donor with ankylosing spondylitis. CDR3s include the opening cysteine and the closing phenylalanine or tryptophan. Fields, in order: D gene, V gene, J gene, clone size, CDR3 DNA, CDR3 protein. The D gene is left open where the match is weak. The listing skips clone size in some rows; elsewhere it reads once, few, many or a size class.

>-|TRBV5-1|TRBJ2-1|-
TGCGCCAGCAGCTTGGGTGTCTCATGGAGCGATGAGCAGTTCTTC
CASSLGVSWSDEQFF
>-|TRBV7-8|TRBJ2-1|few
TGTGCCAGCAGCTTAGTAGGGATAGGGCGACGGAGTGAGCAGTTCTTC
CASSLVGIGRRSEQFF
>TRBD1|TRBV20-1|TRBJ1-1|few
TGCAGTGCTAGCCCACCGACAGGGAAGGTCACTGAAGCTTTCTTT
CSASPPTGKVTEAFF
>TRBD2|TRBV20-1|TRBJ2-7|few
TGCAGTGCGCAGGGACTAGCGGGAGCCGGGGAGCAGTACTTC
CSAQGLAGAGEQYF
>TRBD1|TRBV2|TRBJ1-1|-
TGTGCCAGCAGTGCCCCGGACAGGGCCACTGAAGCTTTCTTT
CASSAPDRATEAFF
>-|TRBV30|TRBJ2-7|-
TGTGCCTGGAGTGATAAAGGGATCTACTACGAGCAGTACTTC
CAWSDKGIYYEQYF
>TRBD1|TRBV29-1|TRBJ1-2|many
TGCAGCGTCCTCACTTACACGGGACAGTATGGCTACACCTTC
CSVLTYTGQYGYTF
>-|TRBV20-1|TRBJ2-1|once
TGCAGTGCTAGTACCCCCCCGGGCGGCTACAATGAGCAGTTCTTC
CSASTPPGGYNEQFF
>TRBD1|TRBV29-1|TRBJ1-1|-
TGCAGCGTCCGGGGACAGGGGAGTGGGACTGAAGCTTTCTTT
CSVRGQGSGTEAFF
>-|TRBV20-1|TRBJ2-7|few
TGCAGTGCTAGAGATCCCATCGGGGTCGTCGCTGAGCAGTACTTC
CSARDPIGVVAEQYF
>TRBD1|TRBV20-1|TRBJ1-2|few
TGCAGTGCCCCACCTCGGGGACAGGGGGCTTATGGCTACACCTTC
CSAPPRGQGAYGYTF
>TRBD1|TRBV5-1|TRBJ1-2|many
TGCGCCAGCAGCTTGCAGGGACAGGGAGGTGGCTACACCTTC
CASSLQGQGGGYTF
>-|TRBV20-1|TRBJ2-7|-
TGCAGTGCTAGCGAGGGTTTTTACGAGCAGTACTTC
CSASEGFYEQYF
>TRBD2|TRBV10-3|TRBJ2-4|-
TGTGCCATCAGTGAGGCACCGGGACTAGCGGTTTTCCTAGCCAAAAACATTCAGTACTTC
CAISEAPGLAVFLAKNIQYF
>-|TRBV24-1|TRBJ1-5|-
TGTGCCACCAGTGAGAGGCAGGGAAGCGGAAATCAGCCCCAGCATTTT
CATSERQGSGNQPQHF
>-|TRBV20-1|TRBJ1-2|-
TGCAGTGCTAGGAACAATAACTATGGCTACACCTTC
CSARNNNYGYTF
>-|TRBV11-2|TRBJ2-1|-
TGTGCCAGCAGCCCCGGTAGCGGAGCTTACAATGAGCAGTTCTTC
CASSPGSGAYNEQFF
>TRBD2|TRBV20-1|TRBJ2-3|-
TGCAGTGTGGGCGGGAGCATCGAAGATACGCAGTATTTT
CSVGGSIEDTQYF
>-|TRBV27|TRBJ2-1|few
TGTGCCAGCAGTTCCCCTCTCGGGCTGGATGAGCAGTTCTTC
CASSSPLGLDEQFF
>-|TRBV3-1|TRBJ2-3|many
TGTGCCAGCAGCCCTCTCCTGGGGGATACGCAGTATTTT
CASSPLLGDTQYF
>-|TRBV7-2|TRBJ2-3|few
TGTGCCAGCAGCTTAGTCACTTTCCCGCAGTATTTT
CASSLVTFPQYF
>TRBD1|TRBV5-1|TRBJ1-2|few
TGCGCCAGCAGCGGCCCGGGACAGGGGGCTGGCTACACCTTC
CASSGPGQGAGYTF
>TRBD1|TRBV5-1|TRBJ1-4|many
TGCGCCAGCAGCTCCACCGGGACAGGGTTCGAAAAACTGTTTTTT
CASSSTGTGFEKLFF
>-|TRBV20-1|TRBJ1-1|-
TGCAGTGCTAACCAATTCGTGGACACTGAAGCTTTCTTT
CSANQFVDTEAFF
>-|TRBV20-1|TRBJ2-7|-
TGCAGTGCAAACAGGGCCCTATACGGATACGAGCAGTACTTC
CSANRALYGYEQYF
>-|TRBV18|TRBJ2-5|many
TGTGCCAGCTCACCAAGAAACCAAGAGACCCAGTACTTC
CASSPRNQETQYF
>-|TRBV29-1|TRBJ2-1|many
TGCAGCGTCCCTTATGGGATTCTCTCCTACAATGAGCAGTTCTTC
CSVPYGILSYNEQFF
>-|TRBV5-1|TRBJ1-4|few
TGCGCCAGCAGCTTAACAGCGGTTACTGAAAAACTGTTTTTT
CASSLTAVTEKLFF
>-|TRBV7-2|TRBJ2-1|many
TGTGCCAGCAGCCCCCTGAGGGACAATGAGCAGTTCTTC
CASSPLRDNEQFF
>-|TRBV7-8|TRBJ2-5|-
TGTGCCAGCAGCTTAGAGCGGTTTCCAAAAGGGAGAGAGACCCAGTACTTC
CASSLERFPKGRETQYF
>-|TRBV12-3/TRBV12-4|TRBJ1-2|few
TGTGCCAGCAGCCACCCTCCGGGGGCGGATGGCTACACCTTC
CASSHPPGADGYTF
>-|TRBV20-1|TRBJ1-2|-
TGCAGTGCCCTGCTGGGGGGCGGCGGCTACACCTTC
CSALLGGGGYTF
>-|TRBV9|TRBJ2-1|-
TGTGCCAGCAGCGTCCGGCAGGCCCCGGACAATGAGCAGTTCTTC
CASSVRQAPDNEQFF
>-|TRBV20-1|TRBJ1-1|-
TGCAGTGCCTTAAGCGGGGGCGCTGAAGCTTTCTTT
CSALSGGAEAFF
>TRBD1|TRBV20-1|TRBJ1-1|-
TGCAGTGCTCGCCCGACAGGGAGGGGGACTGAAGCTTTCTTT
CSARPTGRGTEAFF
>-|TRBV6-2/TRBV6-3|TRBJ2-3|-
TGTGCCAGCAGTTACGAGGTCCTTACAGATACGCAGTATTTT
CASSYEVLTDTQYF
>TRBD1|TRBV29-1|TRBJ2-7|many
TGCAGCGTGTGCCGGGACAGGACCACCTACGAGCAGTACTTC
CSVCRDRTTYEQYF
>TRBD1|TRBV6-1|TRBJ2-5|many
TGTGCCAGCACCTCAGGGGGCAGGGAGACCCAGTACTTC
CASTSGGRETQYF
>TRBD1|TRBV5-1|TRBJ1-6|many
TGCGCCAGCAGCGGACTAACAGGGGGTGTTACACCCCTCCACTTT
CASSGLTGGVTPLHF
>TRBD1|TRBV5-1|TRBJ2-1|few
TGCGCCAGCAGCGGACAGGGGGCAGGAATGGGGGAGCAGTTCTTC
CASSGQGAGMGEQFF
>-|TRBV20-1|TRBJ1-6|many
TGCAGTGCTCCTACGACAGGCCCTAATTCACCCCTCCACTTT
CSAPTTGPNSPLHF
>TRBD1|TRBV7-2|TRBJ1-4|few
TGTGCCAGCAGCTCTTACAGGGGAACTAATGAAAAACTGTTTTTT
CASSSYRGTNEKLFF
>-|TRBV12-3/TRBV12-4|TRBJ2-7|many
TGTGCCAGCAGTTTAGGACAGGGACTCTACGAGCAGTACTTC
CASSLGQGLYEQYF
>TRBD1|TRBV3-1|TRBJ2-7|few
TGTGCCAGCAGCCGGGGACAGGTCGCCGAGCAGTACTTC
CASSRGQVAEQYF
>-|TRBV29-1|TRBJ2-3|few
TGCAGCGTTGTCAGGGAAACAGATACGCAGTATTTT
CSVVRETDTQYF
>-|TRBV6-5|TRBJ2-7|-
TGTGCCAGCAGTTACAGGGAACAGTACGAGCAGTACTTC
CASSYREQYEQYF
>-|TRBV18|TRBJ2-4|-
TGTGCCAGCTCACCAAGACAGGCAAACATTCAGTACTTC
CASSPRQANIQYF
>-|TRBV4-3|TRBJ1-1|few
TGCGCCAGCAGCCAAGATGGAGCGGAGGCTTTCTTT
CASSQDGAEAFF
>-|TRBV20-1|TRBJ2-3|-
TGCAGTGCTAGAAACAGCGTGTTAACAGATACGCAGTATTTT
CSARNSVLTDTQYF
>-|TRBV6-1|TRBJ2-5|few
TGTGCCAGCAGTGCAGGGTCCCTTCAGACCCAGTACTTC
CASSAGSLQTQYF
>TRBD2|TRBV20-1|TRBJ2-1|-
TGCAGTGCTAAACTACTAGCGGGAGGGCATAATGAGCAGTTCTTC
CSAKLLAGGHNEQFF
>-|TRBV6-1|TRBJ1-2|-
TGTGCCAGCAGTGAAAATTCAGGGGTCAGCTATGGCTACACCTTC
CASSENSGVSYGYTF
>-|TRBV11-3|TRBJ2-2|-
TGTGCCAGCAGCCCCGGGGGGCCAATTACCGGGGAGCTGTTTTTT
CASSPGGPITGELFF
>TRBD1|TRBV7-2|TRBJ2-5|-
TGTGCCAGCAGTAGGACAGGAAACCAAGCGACCCAGTACTTC
CASSRTGNQATQYF
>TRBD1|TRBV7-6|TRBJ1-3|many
TGTGCCAGCACCCAACTTGGGGAGACAGGGACTGGAAACACCATATATTTT
CASTQLGETGTGNTIYF